The subject of this entry is one TCR beta chain. It lacks a known antigen. The input lacks base qualities; no much larger clone sits a single base away. The sample comes from a study of T cells in Graves' hyperthyroidism and ophthalmopathy (dated by TCRdb to between 2018 and 2020). About the investigation overall: Peripheral blood was collected at initial diagnosis, before any treatment. A discovery cohort of roughly 100 patients, fewer than 50 with Graves' ophthalmopathy and 57 with stable Graves' hyperthyroidism, was used to find distinguishing TCR V-J signatures. An independent validation cohort of fewer than 20 hyperthyroidism patients and 17 patients who later progressed to ophthalmopathy tested prospective prediction of ophthalmopathy. The approximately 100 discovery patients were divided at random into training and test sets in a 7:3 ratio. In addition, the study compared T-cell repertoires in thyroid tissue and in blood from roughly six Graves' hyperthyroidism patients. Once sampling was done, hyperthyroidism patients were given methimazole at a starting dose of 30 mg daily, whereas ophthalmopathy patients were given high-dose intravenous methylprednisolone. The paper reports TCR Vbeta CDR3 sequencing of 130 to 150 peripheral blood samples: fewer than 50 ophthalmopathy, over 70 hyperthyroidism and approximately 17 progressor patients. Broad study findings and their caveats: No statistical method was used to fix the sample size in advance, and group allocation was not hidden from the investigators. Most expanded thyroid clonotypes (frequency above 0.001) were also detected in blood, suggesting blood repertoires may reflect thyroid immune responses. A 13 V-J signature model separated ophthalmopathy from stable hyperthyroidism, with about 88% sensitivity and 81% to 83% specificity in cross-validation and 80%/75% in testing. In validation, the model predicted progression to ophthalmopathy with over 65% sensitivity and 72% to 85% specificity, a median of around six months before onset.

Amplification of TCR beta CDR3 regions was carried out from RNA transcripts. For the first round of RT-PCR on the TCR CDR3, the HTBI primer set was used together with the Qiagen OneStep RT-PCR kit. The libraries were constructed in a second round of multiplex PCR and then size-selected and purified. The libraries were sequenced on an Illumina HiSeq2000 using paired-end 100 bp reads. As for the original processing: SOAPnuke was used to process the raw data, throwing out any read that contained adapters or uncalled bases, had a mean Phred below 15, or lacked an exact constant-primer or identifier match. High-quality paired reads were merged with COPE v1.2.5, and unique nucleotide sequences were defined as clonotypes. MiTCR v1.1 was used to align the clonotypes against IMGT TRBV, TRBD and TRBJ reference segments. Only V-J combinations with frequency above 0.0001, covering 99% to 99.2% of repertoires, were analysed. A TCS score was defined as the ratio between F50 (clonal expansion) and ExV (chaos), using BLOSUM62-based TCRdist between CDR3 peptides within each V-J. Welch's t-statistics and random forest reduced roughly 530 V-J features to 10 to 15, which were used in a naive Bayes classifier (R e1071). TCRdb redid the processing of the public reads, applying fastp at Q25 and MiXCR, and retained in-frame beta chains. Entries that share a CDR3 protein sequence are merged under the most common genes and DNA. These V and J calls derive from TCRdb rather than the authors' analysis. This sample is represented by around 340,000 distinct CDR3 sequences; roughly 15% of them were singletons. The ten largest make up around 35% of the sample.

Stable Graves' hyperthyroidism was defined as the absence of progression to ophthalmopathy over 18 months of follow-up. The hyperthyroidism patients were between 18 and 65 years old and newly diagnosed, with a disease duration of less than 2 months. The study excluded patients with uncontrolled infections, other autoimmune diseases, pregnancy or lactation. Clinical symptoms, serum thyroxine and TRAb, thyroid ultrasound, and orbital computed tomography formed the basis for the diagnoses. Ficoll-Paque density gradient centrifugation was used to isolate PBMCs from about 10 ml of fresh peripheral blood. Trizol reagent was used to extract total RNA, and RNA quality was then checked on an Agilent 2100 Bioanalyzer. From V the trimming removes 7 bases and from J it removes 1 base, while the gene matches leave 16 bases of the junction unaccounted for. CDR1 and CDR2 (MNHNS, SASEGT) derive from the germline V gene. Spanning cysteine to phenylalanine, the CDR3 consists of 19 amino acids. The read is trimmed to its CDR3 DNA, 57 bases read in frame from base 1.

The sequence derives from a man aged 25 to 40 with Graves' hyperthyroidism. The rearrangement combines TRBV6-1 with TRBJ2-2, and 9 bases in between align with TRBD1. Sample: blood. The nucleotide sequence is given as TGTGCCAGCACCGCTTCCAGACAGGGGGGCAGGATGAACACCGGGGAGCTGTTTTTT. This gives the protein CASTASRQGGRMNTGELFF.